This TCR beta chain was sequenced for a study of blood T cells in healthy people across ages. A sample-barcoded 5' primer and a J-beta primer mix were used in a second PCR of about 7 to 12 cycles. With 12 random nucleotides, a template-switch adaptor tagged each individual cDNA molecule. TCRdb called the 5' RACE reads again in MiXCR, with one record for every CDR3 protein. Of around 1,500,000 distinct CDR3 sequences listed, about 30% are singletons. The study, taken as a whole, reports: It was not known whether donors were CMV positive (a possible confounder of expanded clonotype changes). Unsorted PBMC material precluded a definitive naive versus antigen-experienced comparison.

The table lists this clonotype with a few counts. No antigen is known for it. The germline gene is not matched at one end of the junction; a read error may be the cause. The CDR3 is 16 residues long. The J gene is TRBJ2-1, the V gene TRBV12-3 or TRBV12-4, with 12 bases lining up with TRBD2. This receptor was taken from a young woman in good health. The sequenced material came from blood. CDR3 coding DNA: TGTACCAGCAGTCCCCTAGGGACTAGCGGGTTCAATGAGCAGTTCTTC. It translates to CTSSPLGTSGFNEQFF.